The 31 T cell receptor beta chains listed next were all sequenced from one sample in a study of T cells in localized non-small cell lung cancer. Clones were read by immunoSEQ multiplex PCR, and TCRdb kept only the in-frame ones, dropping some. The table includes some 34,000 clones, around 80% detected once. This material consisted of peripheral blood, taken before any cancer treatment. The receptor source for this set is a male donor aged 60 or older with stage III squamous cell lung carcinoma.

This chain's CDR3 is CASSEPPRGEQYF. The CDR3 nucleotides read TGTGCCAGCAGTGAGCCCCCCAGGGGCGAGCAGTACTTC. V gene TRBV25-1 combines with J gene TRBJ2-7; D might be TRBD1 (6 bases). The CDR3 is made up of 13 amino acids. Germline V gene lookup returns CDR1 MGHDK and CDR2 SYGVNS. Trimming removed 3 bases from V and 6 bases from J, with 12 bases in between.

The V gene is TRBV7-6, the J gene TRBJ2-3, with 7 bases identical to TRBD2. The V segment lost 3 bases and the J segment 2 bases; nucleotides outside the gene matches: 2. Germline assignment: CDR1 SGHVS and CDR2 FNYEAQ. The CDR3 is made up of 14 amino acids. The CDR3 reads CASSFSGYTDTQYF. The CDR3 nucleotides are TGTGCCAGCAGCTTTAGCGGGTACACAGATACGCAGTATTTT. The complete variable domain, with remaining parts taken from reference TRBV7-6 and TRBJ2-3, reads GAGVSQSPRYKVTKRGQDVALRCDPISGHVSLYWYRQALGQGPEFLTYFNYEAQQDKSGLPNDRFSAERPEGSISTLTIQRTEQRDSAMYRCASSFSGYTDTQYFGPGTRLTVL.

V and J are TRBV20-1 and TRBJ1-5; D not resolved. This CDR3 comprises 11 residues. V was trimmed by 3 bases and J by 7 bases, leaving 7 bases between them. The germline CDR1 and CDR2 sequences are DFQATT and SNEGSKA (reference sequence). CDR3 nucleotide sequence: TGCAGTGCTAGCGGTTACCAGCCCCAGCATTTT. It is translated as CSASGYQPQHF.

The chain recombines TRBV7-2 with TRBJ1-1, with 7 bases fitting TRBD1. The CDR3 loop spans 13 amino acids. Germline CDR1 and CDR2: SGHTA and FQGNSA. Germline trimming cut 5 bases from V and 1 base from J; bases unmatched to any gene: 1. CDR3 amino acids: CASSQGENTEAFF. The CDR3 nucleotides read TGTGCCAGCAGCCAGGGGGAGAACACTGAAGCTTTCTTT.

The chain uses TRBV29-1 and TRBJ2-3; perhaps TRBD1 as D (6 bases). Trimming stripped 4 bases from V and 6 bases from J, with 11 bases between. CDR3 length equals 12 residues. Per germline, CDR1 SQVTM and CDR2 ANQGSEA. In DNA form, the CDR3 reads TGCAGCGTTGTGGCCCAGGGGGATACGCAGTATTTT. It codes for CSVVAQGDTQYF.

This clone was observed once. The V call is TRBV28, the J call TRBJ1-1; D is possibly TRBD1 (5 bases). This CDR3 has 13 amino acids. Germline V CDR1 and CDR2: MDHEN, SYDVKM. V was trimmed by 4 bases and J by 11 bases, leaving 17 bases between them. The CDR3: CASSSGTVEEAFF. CDR3 DNA sequence: TGTGCCAGCAGTTCCGGGACCGTCGAGGAGGCTTTCTTT.

The J gene is TRBJ2-2, the V gene TRBV5-5; D ambiguous. Germline V gene lookup returns CDR1 SGHKS and CDR2 YYEKEE (reference sequence). The CDR3 is 17 residues long. Trimming pared 0 bases from V and 6 bases from J, leaving 18 bases between. The CDR3, as DNA: TGTGCCAGCAGCTTGGTCTGGCAGGAGAGTCGTTCCGGGGAGCTGTTTTTT. Translating gives CASSLVWQESRSGELFF.

The rearrangement links TRBV5-1 to TRBJ2-1, with 12 bases identical to TRBD1. V shed 4 bases and J 6 bases; nucleotides not matched to a gene: 5. Germline CDR1 is SGHRS and CDR2 is YFSETQ. The CDR3 extends over 15 amino acids. CDR3 in amino acids: CASSSRDRGLNEQFF. In DNA, the CDR3 is TGCGCCAGCAGCAGCCGGGACAGGGGGCTCAATGAGCAGTTCTTC.

The chain employs TRBV19 and TRBJ2-7, with D possibly being TRBD1 (6 bases). V lost 2 bases, J lost 2 bases, and 10 bases lay in between. The CDR3 extends over 14 amino acids. Germline CDR1 LNHDA, CDR2 SQIVND (reference sequence). CDR3 sequence reads: CASSIQAGAYEQYF. CDR3 sequence (DNA): TGTGCCAGTAGTATACAGGCAGGGGCCTACGAGCAGTACTTC.

V is TRBV27 and J is TRBJ2-3, with 11 bases that match TRBD2. Losses at the gene ends were 2 bases for V and 7 bases for J; bases not matched to a gene: 5. The germline gives CDR1 MNHEY, CDR2 SMNVEV (reference sequence). The CDR3 covers 15 residues. The CDR3 coding sequence is TGTGCCAGCAGTTTAAATAGCGGGGGGGGCTATACGCAGTATTTT. It encodes CASSLNSGGGYTQYF.

The chain has TRBV12-5 and TRBJ1-1; the D is unclear. CDR1 LGHNT and CDR2 FRNRAP come from the germline V gene. This CDR3 is 12 amino acids long. The V end was cut by 1 base, the J end by 3 bases, with 3 bases between. The CDR3 loop is CASGLGDTEAFF. The CDR3 coding sequence is TGTGCTAGTGGTTTGGGCGACACTGAAGCTTTCTTT.

The rearrangement joins TRBV6-5 to TRBJ1-1; D is ambiguous. The CDR3 has 14 residues. Trimming left V 4 bases short and J 0 bases short, with 9 bases between. Germline CDR1 and CDR2: MNHEY and SVGAGI. CDR3 region: CASSSESMNTEAFF. The DNA of the CDR3 is TGTGCCAGCAGTTCAGAAAGTATGAACACTGAAGCTTTCTTT.

The chain combines TRBV11-1 with TRBJ1-1, with TRBD1 as a possible D gene (5 bases). Trimming removed 5 bases from V and 0 bases from J, with 13 bases in between. Germline values: CDR1 SGHAT, CDR2 FQDESV (reference sequence). This CDR3 spans 15 amino acids. CDR3 amino acids: CASSQWDGVNTEAFF. The DNA for the CDR3 is TGTGCCAGCAGCCAATGGGACGGAGTGAACACTGAAGCTTTCTTT.

This chain joins TRBV27 and TRBJ1-6, with D unresolved. The CDR3 totals 13 residues. Germline CDR1 is MNHEY and CDR2 is SMNVEV (reference sequence). Trimming took off 4 bases at V and 8 bases at J, with 9 bases between the two ends. CDR3 sequence (DNA): TGTGCCAGCAGTTCCTTAGGGTATTCACCCCTCCACTTT. Protein product: CASSSLGYSPLHF.

The chain couples TRBV9 to TRBJ1-1; the D is unclear. In germline, CDR1 is SGDLS, CDR2 YYNGEE. The CDR3 runs to 12 residues. The V and J ends lost 7 bases and 1 base respectively, with 8 bases between them. CDR3 in amino acids: CASGRGNTEAFF. CDR3 nucleotide sequence: TGTGCCAGCGGCCGGGGGAACACTGAAGCTTTCTTT.

The chain recombines TRBV27 with TRBJ2-1, with 11 nucleotides matching TRBD2. The germline V gene encodes CDR1 MNHEY and CDR2 SMNVEV (reference sequence). The CDR3 is 16 residues long. J was trimmed by 7 bases and V by 7 bases; bases with no gene match: 12. The CDR3 loop is CASIPLSGGAGNEQFF. CDR3 in DNA: TGTGCCAGCATCCCCCTTAGCGGGGGGGCGGGGAATGAGCAGTTCTTC.

The chain combines TRBV7-9 with TRBJ2-7; the D is unclear. Looked up from germline, CDR1 is SEHNR and CDR2 is FQNEAQ (reference sequence). The CDR3 extends over 12 amino acids. V was cut by 2 bases and J by 4 bases, with 6 bases left in between. The CDR3 DNA follows: TGTGCCAGCAGCTTAAGGGTTTACGAGCAGTACTTC. It translates to CASSLRVYEQYF.

V is TRBV7-9 and J is TRBJ2-7, with 7 bases aligning to TRBD2. The CDR3 has 13 amino acids. With 5 bases clipped from V and 3 bases from J, the junction kept 4 bases outside the gene matches. CDR1 is SEHNR, CDR2 FQNEAQ, per germline (reference sequence). CDR3 amino acids: CASSPASGYEQYF. The CDR3 nucleotides read TGTGCCAGCAGCCCCGCTAGCGGCTACGAGCAGTACTTC.

This clone was observed a few times. The chain is built from TRBV28 and TRBJ2-2, with 10 bases that match TRBD1. After removal of 7 bases from V and 7 bases from J, the junction contained 9 bases not matched to a gene. This CDR3 spans 15 amino acids. Germline V gene data show CDR1 as MDHEN and CDR2 as SYDVKM. The CDR3 is CASKTRDRGFGELFF. CDR3 in DNA: TGTGCCAGCAAGACACGGGACAGGGGTTTCGGGGAGCTGTTTTTT.

This clone was picked up a small number of times. The J gene is TRBJ1-3, the V gene TRBV15; weak D call: TRBD1 (6 bases). This CDR3 comprises 16 residues. CDR1 is LNHNV and CDR2 is YYDKDF in the germline V gene (reference sequence). V gave up 0 bases and J gave up 2 bases, with 11 bases separating them. As DNA, the CDR3 is TGTGCCACCAGCAGAGATCCTCCAGGGGCTGGAAACACCATATATTTT. Protein sequence: CATSRDPPGAGNTIYF.

This chain uses TRBV7-8 with TRBJ2-3, with TRBD1 identical over 8 bases. With 5 bases clipped from V and 0 bases from J, the junction kept 7 bases outside the gene matches. The CDR3 has 16 amino acids. Germline CDR1 reads SGHVS; CDR2 reads FQNEAQ. The CDR3 here is CASSPGTGASTDTQYF. DNA for the CDR3: TGTGCCAGCAGCCCCGGGACAGGAGCTAGCACAGATACGCAGTATTTT.

The chain has TRBV7-3 and TRBJ2-7, with D tentatively TRBD1 (6 bases). Germline V lookup: CDR1 SGHTA, CDR2 FQGTGA. Trimming removed 2 bases at V and 5 bases at J, with 10 bases between. There are 13 residues in the CDR3. The CDR3 DNA reads TGTGCCAGCAGCTTATTAAAGGGGGACGAGCAGTACTTC. Translation gives CASSLLKGDEQYF.

The chain carries TRBV7-2 and TRBJ1-5, with TRBD1 matching over 7 bases. Germline assignment: CDR1 SGHTA and CDR2 FQGNSA. J was trimmed by 9 bases and V by 5 bases; bases with no gene match: 13. CDR3 length equals 15 residues. CDR3 region: CASSVGTASSGPQHF. CDR3 DNA: TGTGCCAGCAGCGTAGGGACAGCTTCCTCGGGGCCCCAGCATTTT.

V usage is TRBV7-3 and J usage is TRBJ2-5; a weak D match, TRBD1 (5 bases). The length of the CDR3 is 14 residues. Germline V gene lookup returns CDR1 SGHTA and CDR2 FQGTGA. V lost 2 bases, J lost 3 bases, and 10 bases lay in between. This chain's CDR3 is CASSLQGIEETQYF. The CDR3 DNA is TGTGCCAGCAGCTTACAGGGAATTGAAGAGACCCAGTACTTC.

The sample holds one count of this clone. This sequence joins TRBV30 and TRBJ2-7; D uncertain. From germline, CDR1 is GTSNPN and CDR2 SVGIG (reference sequence). V lost 0 bases and J lost 1, with 4 bases in between. This CDR3 is built from 12 residues. Written as DNA, the CDR3 is TGTGCCTGGAGTGTCCCTTCCTACGAGCAGTACTTC. Amino acid sequence: CAWSVPSYEQYF.

This chain joins TRBV18 and TRBJ2-1; 7 positions match TRBD1. CDR1 and CDR2 (germline): KGHSH, LQKENI. V shed 0 bases and J 9 bases; nucleotides not matched to a gene: 14. The CDR3 consists of 17 residues. This chain's CDR3 is CASSPPSEAGGRGEQFF. The CDR3 region has the DNA TGTGCCAGCTCACCACCTAGCGAGGCAGGGGGAAGGGGTGAGCAGTTCTTC.

This chain links TRBV7-8 with TRBJ2-7; D ambiguous. Germline loops: CDR1 SGHVS, CDR2 FQNEAQ. The CDR3 extends over 16 amino acids. Between the trimmed V and J ends, which lost 5 bases and 1 base, there was a span of 18 bases. The CDR3 spells CASSRPRSSLSYEQYF. CDR3 nucleotide sequence: TGTGCCAGCAGCCGCCCAAGGTCCAGCCTATCCTACGAGCAGTACTTC.

The chain employs TRBV28 and TRBJ2-1, with 16 bases identical to TRBD2. Germline values: CDR1 MDHEN, CDR2 SYDVKM. V shed 6 bases, J shed 1 base, and the junction held 12 bases outside the gene matches. The CDR3 covers 20 residues. This CDR3 reads CASRPLVGLAGGPSYNEQFF. CDR3 DNA: TGTGCCAGCAGACCATTAGTGGGACTAGCGGGAGGGCCTTCCTACAATGAGCAGTTCTTC.

This chain connects TRBV18 to TRBJ2-2; either TRBD1 or TRBD2 may fit D (5 bases each). The germline V gene has CDR1 KGHSH and CDR2 LQKENI. The CDR3 has 15 residues. The V end was cut by 3 bases, the J end by 3 bases, with 11 bases between. CDR3: CASSPPGQDTGELFF. The CDR3 nucleotides are TGTGCCAGCTCACCCCCGGGGCAGGACACCGGGGAGCTGTTTTTT.

The V and J genes are TRBV27 and TRBJ2-3; D is perhaps TRBD1 (6 bases). CDR1 and CDR2 (germline): MNHEY, SMNVEV (reference sequence). The CDR3 is 16 amino acids. The V end was cut by 1 base, the J end by 0 bases, with 11 bases between. CDR3 DNA: TGTGCCAGCAGTTTATTCACAGGGTATAGCACAGATACGCAGTATTTT. Its translation is CASSLFTGYSTDTQYF.

The rearrangement joins TRBV28 to TRBJ1-2; D perhaps matches TRBD1 (6 bases). The length of the CDR3 is 16 residues. Germline lookup yields CDR1 MDHEN and CDR2 SYDVKM. Trimming took off 6 bases at V and 6 bases at J, with 23 bases between the two ends. The CDR3 DNA follows: TGTGCCAGCAGCCTCATCTCACAGGGAAGGAGAGATGGCTACACCTTC. Translating gives CASSLISQGRRDGYTF.